This T cell receptor beta chain emerged from a study of response to subunit inactivated influenza vaccine. Study-level findings and limits: Each seasonal influenza vaccination, the authors suggested, recruits few new T cells.

Concerning this clonotype itself: The antigen remains unidentified.

Trimming cost V 5 bases and J 9 bases, with 17 bases left between them. The CDR3 covers 13 residues. Germline loops: CDR1 DFQATT, CDR2 SNEGSKA (reference sequence). Via MiXCR, TCRdb re-called the RT-PCR reads, giving one row per CDR3 protein. Among approximately 680,000 distinct CDR3 sequences, around 16% were seen once, and the ten largest hold around a tenth. The origin of this receptor is a man aged 45 to 65 who received an inactivated influenza vaccine. This rearrangement joins TRBV20-1 to TRBJ2-1; tentative D call: TRBD2 (7 bases). The input for sequencing was PBMCs from blood, taken approximately 13 days after vaccination. CDR3: CSASEGGEGEQFF. The CDR3 DNA sequence: TGCAGTGCTTCCGAGGGGGGGGAGGGTGAGCAGTTCTTC.